This T cell receptor (beta chain) stems from a study of control samples from healthy donors and cancer patients. With 6 bases clipped from V and 7 bases from J, the junction kept 7 bases outside the gene matches. Germline CDR1 reads SQVTM; CDR2 reads ANQGSEA. The CDR3 consists of 14 residues. Assay used: immunoSEQ multiplex PCR; TCRdb lists only in-frame clones, some missing. This table has about 140,000 clones, more than 90% appearing once. This receptor was taken from a man younger than 40 in good health. Sequences were obtained from blood. The chain carries TRBV29-1 and TRBJ2-1; 12 bases align to TRBD2. For the CDR3, the DNA is TGCAGCGTGAGGACTAGCGGGAAGATGAATGAGCAGTTCTTC. Translating it yields CSVRTSGKMNEQFF.